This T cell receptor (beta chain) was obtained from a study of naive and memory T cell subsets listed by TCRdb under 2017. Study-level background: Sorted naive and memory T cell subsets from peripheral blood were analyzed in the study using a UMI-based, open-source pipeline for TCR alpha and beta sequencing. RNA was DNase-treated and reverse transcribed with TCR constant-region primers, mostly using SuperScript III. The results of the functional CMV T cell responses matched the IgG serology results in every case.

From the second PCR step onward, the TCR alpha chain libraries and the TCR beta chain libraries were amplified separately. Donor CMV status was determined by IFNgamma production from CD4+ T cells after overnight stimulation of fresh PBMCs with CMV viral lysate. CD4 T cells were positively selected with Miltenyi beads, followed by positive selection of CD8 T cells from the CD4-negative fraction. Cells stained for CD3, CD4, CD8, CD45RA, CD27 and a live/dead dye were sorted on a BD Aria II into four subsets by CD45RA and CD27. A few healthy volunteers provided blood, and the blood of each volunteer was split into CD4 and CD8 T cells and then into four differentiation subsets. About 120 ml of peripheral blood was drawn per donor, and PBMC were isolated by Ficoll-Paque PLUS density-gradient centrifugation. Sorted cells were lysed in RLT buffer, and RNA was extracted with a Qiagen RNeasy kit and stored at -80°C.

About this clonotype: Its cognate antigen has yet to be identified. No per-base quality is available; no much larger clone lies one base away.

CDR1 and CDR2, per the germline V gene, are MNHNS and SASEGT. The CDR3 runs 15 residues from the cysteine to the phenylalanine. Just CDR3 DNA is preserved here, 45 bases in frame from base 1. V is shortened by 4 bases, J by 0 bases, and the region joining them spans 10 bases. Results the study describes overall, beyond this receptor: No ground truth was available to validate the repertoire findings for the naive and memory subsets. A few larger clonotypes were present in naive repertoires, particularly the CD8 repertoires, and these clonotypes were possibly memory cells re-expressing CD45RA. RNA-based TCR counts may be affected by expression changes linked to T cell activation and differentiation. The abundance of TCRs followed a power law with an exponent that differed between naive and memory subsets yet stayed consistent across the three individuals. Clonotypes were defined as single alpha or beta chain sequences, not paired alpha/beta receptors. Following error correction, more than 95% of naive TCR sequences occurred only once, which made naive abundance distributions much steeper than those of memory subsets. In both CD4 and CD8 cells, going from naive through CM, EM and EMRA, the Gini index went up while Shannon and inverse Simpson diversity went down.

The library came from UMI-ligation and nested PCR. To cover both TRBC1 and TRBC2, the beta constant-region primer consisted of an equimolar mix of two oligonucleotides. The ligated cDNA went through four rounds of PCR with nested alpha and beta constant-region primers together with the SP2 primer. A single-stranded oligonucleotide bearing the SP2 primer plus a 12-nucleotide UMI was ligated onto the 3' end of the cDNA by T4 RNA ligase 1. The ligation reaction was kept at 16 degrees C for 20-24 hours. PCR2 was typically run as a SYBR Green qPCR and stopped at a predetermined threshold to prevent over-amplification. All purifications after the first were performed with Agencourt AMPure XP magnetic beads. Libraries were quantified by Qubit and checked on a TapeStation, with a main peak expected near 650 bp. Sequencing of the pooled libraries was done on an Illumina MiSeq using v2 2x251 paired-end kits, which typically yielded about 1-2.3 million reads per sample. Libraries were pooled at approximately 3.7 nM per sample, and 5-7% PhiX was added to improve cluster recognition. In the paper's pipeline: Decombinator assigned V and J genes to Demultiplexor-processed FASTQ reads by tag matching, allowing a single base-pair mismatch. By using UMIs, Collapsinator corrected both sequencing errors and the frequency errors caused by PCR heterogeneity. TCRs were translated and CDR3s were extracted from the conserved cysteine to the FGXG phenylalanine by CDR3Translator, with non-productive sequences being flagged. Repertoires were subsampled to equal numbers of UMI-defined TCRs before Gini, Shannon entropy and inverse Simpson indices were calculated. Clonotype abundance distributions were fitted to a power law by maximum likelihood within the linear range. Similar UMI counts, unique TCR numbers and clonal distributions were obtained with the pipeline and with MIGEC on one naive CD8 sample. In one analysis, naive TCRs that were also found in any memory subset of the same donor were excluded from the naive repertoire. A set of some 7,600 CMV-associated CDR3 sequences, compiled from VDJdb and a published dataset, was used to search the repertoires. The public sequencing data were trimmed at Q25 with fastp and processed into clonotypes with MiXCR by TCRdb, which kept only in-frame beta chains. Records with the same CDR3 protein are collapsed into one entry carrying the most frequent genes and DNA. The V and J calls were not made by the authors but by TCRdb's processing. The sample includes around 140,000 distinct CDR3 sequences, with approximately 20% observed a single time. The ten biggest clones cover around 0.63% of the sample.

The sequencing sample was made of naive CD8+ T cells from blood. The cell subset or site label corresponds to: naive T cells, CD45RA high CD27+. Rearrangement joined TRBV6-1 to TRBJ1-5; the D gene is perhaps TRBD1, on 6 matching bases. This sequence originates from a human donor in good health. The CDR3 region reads CASSANRDSNQPQHF. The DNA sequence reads TGTGCCAGCAGTGCGAACAGGGATAGCAATCAGCCCCAGCATTTT.